In this sample, the clone carrying this T cell receptor beta chain turned up many times. In the authors' methods: Amplifying reference gene primers gave estimates of nucleated cell counts. The repertoire was sequenced with immunoSEQ multiplex PCR; TCRdb's copy has only in-frame clones and lacks some. V and J calls plus clone size are reproduced from that table; the DNA served to infer D and trimming. The table includes about 250,000 clones, roughly three quarters detected once. This sample is drawn from a study of blood T cell repertoires in COVID-19. For the study at large: Specimens from acute and convalescent COVID-19 originated in the United States, Italy and Spain. PBMCs, B-cell-depleted T cells, or T cells provided the cDNA or gDNA that made up the material.

The CDR3 is 15 amino acids. Trimming took off 0 bases at V and 5 bases at J, with 11 bases between the two ends. CDR1 and CDR2 from the germline V gene are SGDLS and YYNGEE. The V gene is TRBV9, the J gene TRBJ2-2; D might be TRBD1 (5 bases). The receptor comes from a woman between 40 and 50 years old with active or convalescent COVID-19. The sample was peripheral blood. The CDR3 region is CASSVGRQSTGELFF. CDR3 nucleotides: TGTGCCAGCAGCGTAGGCCGACAGTCGACCGGGGAGCTGTTTTTT. Full variable domain (missing parts from reference TRBV9 and TRBJ2-2): DSGVTQTPKHLITATGQRVTLRCSPRSGDLSVYWYQQSLDQGLQFLIQYYNGEERAKGNILERFSAQQFPDLHSELNLSSLELGDSALYFCASSVGRQSTGELFFGEGSRLTVL.